This TCR beta chain was sequenced in a study of OX40 agonist ivuxolimab in advanced cancers. Findings and limits, study-wide: The mean number of expanded clones was higher in CD8+ T cells than in CD4+.

Turning to this clone: No antigen is known for it.

No patient had autoimmune disease or received systemic immunosuppression. The CDR3 covers 14 residues. In germline, CDR1 is SGDLS, CDR2 YYNGEE. The V end lost 0 bases, the J end lost 8 bases, and 11 bases lay between the germline ends. Data came from immunoSEQ multiplex PCR; TCRdb stores just in-frame clones and leaves some out. The table has roughly 43,000 clones, about nine tenths seen once; the top ten hold 56%. This TCR derives from an adult with an advanced solid tumor such as melanoma, head and neck, liver or kidney cancer. V is TRBV9 and J is TRBJ1-4; D is ambiguous. The sample consisted of CD4+ or CD8+ T cells sorted from blood, taken in a trial of the OX40 agonist ivuxolimab. The CDR3, as DNA: TGTGCCAGCAGCGTAGAGGAGGTCGCGGAAAAACTGTTTTTT. Its protein product is CASSVEEVAEKLFF.